Presented here are 26 T cell receptor beta chains from one specimen sequenced in a study of glioma-infiltrating T cells after dendritic cell vaccination. As to time point: after dendritic cell vaccination, including at tumor progression/relapse. Sequenced by immunoSEQ multiplex PCR; TCRdb stores in-frame clones only, minus some. The sample lists 55,000 to 75,000 clones; approximately 80% were seen once. The source material was blood, sampled after dendritic cell vaccination. The receptor source for this set is a human donor with glioblastoma.

The CDR3 nucleotides read TGTGCCATCAGTGGATCCGGGACAGGGAGCACCGGGGAGCTGTTTTTT. Residues: CAISGSGTGSTGELFF. V is TRBV10-3 and J is TRBJ2-2, with TRBD1 identical over 9 bases. The germline V gene encodes CDR1 ENHRY and CDR2 SYGVKD. The CDR3 spans 16 residues. V shed 4 bases, J shed 4 bases, and the junction held 7 bases outside the gene matches.

The chain employs TRBV7-9 and TRBJ2-2; the D gene is possibly TRBD2 (5 bases). CDR3 length: 15 residues. V was cut by 1 base and J by 4 bases, with 10 bases left in between. CDR1 SEHNR and CDR2 FQNEAQ come from the germline V gene (reference sequence). The CDR3 sequence is CASSLGRIGTGELFF. In nucleotides, the CDR3 is TGTGCCAGCAGCTTAGGGAGGATAGGCACCGGGGAGCTGTTTTTT.

The J gene is TRBJ2-4, the V gene TRBV7-8; tentative D call: TRBD2 (6 bases). Between the trimmed V and J ends, which lost 3 bases and 0 bases, there was a span of 9 bases. CDR1 is SGHVS and CDR2 is FQNEAQ in the germline V gene. The CDR3 spans 15 residues. CDR3 in amino acids: CASSFGRLAKNIQYF. CDR3 DNA: TGTGCCAGCAGCTTTGGGAGGCTAGCCAAAAACATTCAGTACTTC.

This clone was detected once. The chain recombines TRBV11-3 with TRBJ2-4; 8 bases align to TRBD1. The ends lost 1 base at V and 3 bases at J; junction bases unmatched: 5. This CDR3 region has 16 residues. In germline, CDR1 is SGHNT, CDR2 YENEEA. CDR3 bases: TGTGCCAGCAGCTTAGGCCCAACAGGGGGCAAAAACATTCAGTACTTC. Translated: CASSLGPTGGKNIQYF.

The rearrangement links TRBV6-5 to TRBJ2-7; D may be TRBD2 (5 bases). This CDR3 has 14 amino acids. V was cut by 0 bases and J by 2 bases, with 8 bases left in between. Germline-derived CDR1 and CDR2 are MNHEY and SVGAGI. The CDR3 DNA is TGTGCCAGCAGTTACTCCCGGGGAACCTACGAGCAGTACTTC. Amino acid sequence: CASSYSRGTYEQYF.

The chain uses TRBV10-1 and TRBJ2-1; 8 bases line up with TRBD1. Germline CDR1 and CDR2: WNHNN and SYGVQD (reference sequence). The CDR3 totals 18 residues. J lost 7 bases, V lost 0 bases, and 14 bases had no gene match. This CDR3 reads CASSESSGGARSGNEQFF. The CDR3 coding sequence is TGCGCCAGCAGTGAGTCATCAGGGGGCGCACGTTCGGGAAATGAGCAGTTCTTC.

This chain connects TRBV11-2 to TRBJ2-1; 9 bases are shared with TRBD2. Germline V gives CDR1 SGHAT, CDR2 FQNNGV. This CDR3 spans 16 amino acids. The V gene end was trimmed by 0 bases and the J gene end by 5 bases; junction bases not matched to a gene: 5. The CDR3 loop reads CASSLEAGGPHNEQFF. CDR3 nucleotide sequence: TGTGCCAGCAGCTTAGAGGCGGGGGGGCCCCACAATGAGCAGTTCTTC.

The chain combines TRBV7-2 with TRBJ2-2; possible D gene TRBD1, 6 bases. Between the trimmed V and J ends, which lost 0 bases and 7 bases, there was a span of 12 bases. Per the germline V gene, CDR1 is SGHTA and CDR2 is FQGNSA. The CDR3 is 15 amino acids. CDR3 protein: CASSLAVRGGGELFF. The CDR3 bases are TGTGCCAGCAGCTTAGCTGTCAGGGGTGGCGGGGAGCTGTTTTTT. The variable domain in full, completed from reference TRBV7-2 and TRBJ2-2, reads GAGVSQSPSNKVTEKGKDVELRCDPISGHTALYWYRQSLGQGLEFLIYFQGNSAPDKSGLPSDRFSAERTGGSVSTLTIQRTQQEDSAVYLCASSLAVRGGGELFFGEGSRLTVL.

V and J are TRBV9 and TRBJ1-2, with 9 positions matching TRBD1. V shed 4 bases and J 4 bases; nucleotides not matched to a gene: 5. The CDR3 loop spans 14 amino acids. Germline values: CDR1 SGDLS, CDR2 YYNGEE. The CDR3 bases are TGTGCCAGCAGCCCGGGACAGGGATTCTATGGCTACACCTTC. Its translation: CASSPGQGFYGYTF.

V and J are TRBV10-3 and TRBJ2-5; D might be TRBD2 (7 bases). The germline gives CDR1 ENHRY, CDR2 SYGVKD. V shed 10 bases and J shed 2 bases, with 17 bases lying between them. The CDR3 has 14 amino acids. The CDR3 nucleotides read TGTGCCACCGGGGTGGCGGGGGCTCAAGAGACCCAGTACTTC. Protein sequence: CATGVAGAQETQYF.

The chain is built from TRBV19 and TRBJ1-4, with 7 bases that match TRBD1. Trimming removed 7 bases from V and 4 bases from J; junction bases left unmatched: 6. The germline V gene has CDR1 LNHDA and CDR2 SQIVND (reference sequence). This CDR3 spans 14 amino acids. The CDR3 DNA reads as TGTGCCAGTATGGGGACAGTACTTAATGAAAAACTGTTTTTT. Amino acids: CASMGTVLNEKLFF.

The chain uses TRBV4-3 and TRBJ2-5; TRBD2 aligns across 13 bases. This CDR3 is 16 amino acids long. V shed 1 base, J shed 1 base, and the junction held 0 bases outside the gene matches. Germline V gene data show CDR1 as LGHNA and CDR2 as YSLEER. CDR3 in amino acids: CASSQGTSGGQETQYF. The CDR3 bases are TGCGCCAGCAGCCAAGGGACTAGCGGGGGCCAAGAGACCCAGTACTTC.

The V call is TRBV14, the J call TRBJ2-5; TRBD1 aligns across 8 bases. Germline loops: CDR1 SGHDN, CDR2 FVKESK. The V and J ends lost 1 base and 5 bases, in that order; junction bases with no gene match: 6. The CDR3 is 15 amino acids. The CDR3 protein is CASSQVDRGWETQYF. The CDR3 bases are TGTGCCAGCAGCCAAGTCGACAGGGGATGGGAGACCCAGTACTTC.

The chain recombines TRBV7-2 with TRBJ1-1; D may be TRBD1 (5 bases). The V gene lost 3 bases and the J gene lost 1 base, with 15 bases spanning the gap. The CDR3 runs to 16 residues. The V gene's germline CDR1 is SGHTA and CDR2 FQGNSA. The CDR3 nucleotides are TGTGCCAGCAGCTTGGGGGGGGTGACGGGGAACACTGAAGCTTTCTTT. This translates into CASSLGGVTGNTEAFF.

This clone was detected a few times. V gene TRBV19 combines with J gene TRBJ1-3; D gene unclear. CDR1 is LNHDA and CDR2 is SQIVND in the germline V gene (reference sequence). V gave up 5 bases and J gave up 2 bases, with 7 bases separating them. This CDR3 region has 13 residues. The CDR3 loop reads CASSSTTGNTIYF. Written as DNA, the CDR3 is TGTGCCAGTAGTTCCACAACTGGAAACACCATATATTTT.

J is TRBJ1-3 and V is TRBV7-6; a weak D match, TRBD1 (5 bases). CDR3 length equals 15 residues. Trimming removed 6 bases at V and 2 bases at J, with 14 bases between. Germline V gene sequence: CDR1 SGHVS, CDR2 FNYEAQ. For the CDR3, the DNA is TGTGCCAGCAGTTTGTGGGGGGAAACTGGAAACACCATATATTTT. This gives the protein CASSLWGETGNTIYF.

CDR3 in amino acids: CASSYRTGESDEQYF. The CDR3 nucleotides are TGCGCCAGCAGCTATAGGACAGGGGAGAGCGACGAGCAGTACTTC. The chain couples TRBV5-1 to TRBJ2-7; 9 bases are a match to TRBD1. This CDR3 has 15 residues. Germline CDR1 reads SGHRS; CDR2 reads YFSETQ. V gave up 3 bases and J gave up 5 bases; unmatched junction bases: 9.

This sequence joins TRBV27 and TRBJ1-4; perhaps TRBD1 as D (5 bases). The CDR3 is made up of 16 amino acids. Germline V CDR1 and CDR2: MNHEY, SMNVEV (reference sequence). The V end lost 5 bases, the J end lost 0 bases, and 13 bases lay between the germline ends. Here the CDR3 reads CASSRGGVATNEKLFF. CDR3 nucleotides: TGTGCCAGCAGTCGGGGGGGGGTCGCAACTAATGAAAAACTGTTTTTT.

The chain joins TRBV11-3 to TRBJ2-7, with TRBD2 identical over 8 bases. V lost 5 bases, J lost 3 bases, and 6 bases stayed unmatched. From germline, CDR1 is SGHNT and CDR2 YENEEA. The CDR3 spans 14 residues. The CDR3, as DNA: TGTGCCAGCAGCCCCGGGGCGGGGGGCTACGAGCAGTACTTC. The encoded protein is CASSPGAGGYEQYF.

As concerns this clone: The sample contains more than one DNA sequence encoding this CDR3. The J gene is TRBJ2-5, the V gene TRBV20-1; the D is unclear. This CDR3 is 11 amino acids long. The germline CDR1 and CDR2 sequences are DFQATT and SNEGSKA (reference sequence). Deletions cut 1 base from V and 5 bases from J, with 5 bases between. CDR3 region: CSARAEETQYF. The CDR3 nucleotides read TGCAGTGCTAGAGCGGAGGAGACCCAGTACTTC.

CDR3: CASSLSSQETQYF. CDR3 nucleotide sequence: TGCGCCAGCAGTTTAAGCTCCCAAGAGACCCAGTACTTC. V is TRBV10-1 and J is TRBJ2-5; D remains unclear. Trimming took off 5 bases at V and 1 base at J, with 8 bases between the two ends. This CDR3 region has 13 residues. Germline CDR1 is WNHNN and CDR2 is SYGVQD (reference sequence).

This sequence joins TRBV2 and TRBJ2-7, with no clear D. CDR1 SNHLY and CDR2 FYNNEI come from the germline V gene. V lost 3 bases, J lost 2 bases, and 11 bases lay in between. The length of the CDR3 is 14 residues. The CDR3 spells CASSDGLPPYEQYF. CDR3 nucleotides: TGTGCCAGCAGTGACGGTCTTCCCCCCTACGAGCAGTACTTC.

The V gene is TRBV5-6, the J gene TRBJ1-1; 9 bases fit TRBD1. CDR3 length equals 16 residues. The germline V gene has CDR1 SGHDT and CDR2 YYEEEE. V shed 0 bases and J 5 bases; nucleotides not matched to a gene: 8. The CDR3 coding sequence is TGTGCCAGCAGCTTGGAATTAACAGGGGGCTTGACTGAAGCTTTCTTT. It encodes CASSLELTGGLTEAFF.

The V call is TRBV7-9, the J call TRBJ2-1, with 7 nucleotides matching TRBD2. Unmatched junction bases numbered 10, after V lost 5 bases and J lost 9 bases. From germline, CDR1 is SEHNR and CDR2 FQNEAQ (reference sequence). The CDR3 length is 14 residues. For the CDR3, the DNA is TGTGCCAGCAGCCACCGGGACTCGGGGGGTGAGCAGTTCTTC. This sequence encodes CASSHRDSGGEQFF.

This clone came up once. The CDR3 DNA reads TGCAGCGTTGAACAAAGGGGAAGGGCAGCAGGGAACACTGAAGCTTTCTTT. Its translation is CSVEQRGRAAGNTEAFF. The chain uses TRBV29-1 and TRBJ1-1; D is possibly TRBD1 (5 bases). Germline CDR1 reads SQVTM; CDR2 reads ANQGSEA. V was pared by 2 bases and J by 1 base, with 20 bases between. The CDR3 is 17 amino acids.

In its sample, this clone was seen a few times. The V call is TRBV12-5, the J call TRBJ2-3, with D possibly being TRBD1 (6 bases). V lost 0 bases and J 4 bases, leaving 26 bases between the germline ends. The CDR3 runs to 20 residues. Germline V gene sequence: CDR1 LGHNT, CDR2 FRNRAP. CDR3: CASGLVSWLTGRELSDTQYF. The CDR3 bases are TGTGCTAGTGGTTTGGTATCGTGGCTAACAGGGCGAGAACTATCAGATACGCAGTATTTT.